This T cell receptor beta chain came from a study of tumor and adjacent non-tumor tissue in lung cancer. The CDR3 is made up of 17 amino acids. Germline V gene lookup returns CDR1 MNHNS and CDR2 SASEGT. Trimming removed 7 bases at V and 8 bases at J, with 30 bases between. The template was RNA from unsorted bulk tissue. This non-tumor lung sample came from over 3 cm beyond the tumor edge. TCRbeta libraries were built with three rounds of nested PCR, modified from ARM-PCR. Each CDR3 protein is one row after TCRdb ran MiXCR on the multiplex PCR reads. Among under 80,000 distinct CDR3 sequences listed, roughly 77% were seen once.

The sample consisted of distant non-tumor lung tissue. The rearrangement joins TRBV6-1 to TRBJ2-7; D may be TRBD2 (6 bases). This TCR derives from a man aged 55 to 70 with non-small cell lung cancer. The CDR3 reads CASIESNRGRLIDKQYF. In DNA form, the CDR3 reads TGTGCCAGCATTGAGAGCAACCGGGGGAGGTTAATCGACAAGCAGTACTTC.